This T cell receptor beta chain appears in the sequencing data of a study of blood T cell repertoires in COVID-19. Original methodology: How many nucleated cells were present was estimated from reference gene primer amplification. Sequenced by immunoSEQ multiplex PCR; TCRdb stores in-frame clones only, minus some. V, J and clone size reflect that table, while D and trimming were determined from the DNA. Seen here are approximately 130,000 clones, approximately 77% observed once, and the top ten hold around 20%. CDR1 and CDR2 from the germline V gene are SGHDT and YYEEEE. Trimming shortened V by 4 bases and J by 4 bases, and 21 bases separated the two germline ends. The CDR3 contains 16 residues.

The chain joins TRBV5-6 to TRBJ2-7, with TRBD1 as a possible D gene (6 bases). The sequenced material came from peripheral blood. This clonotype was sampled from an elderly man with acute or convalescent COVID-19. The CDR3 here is CASSRDVGTSSYEQYF. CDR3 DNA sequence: TGTGCCAGCAGCCGGGATGTCGGGACAAGCTCTTACGAGCAGTACTTC.